Each of the 6 T cell receptor beta chains below was sequenced from the same sample in a study of cytomegalovirus exposure and HLA in healthy donors (dated by TCRdb to 2016 to 2017). Library preparation employed the immunoSEQ multiplex PCR assay. The multiplex PCR relied on a mix of 60 forward primers for TCR Vbeta segments and 13 reverse primers for TCR Jbeta segments. In TCRdb, the immuneACCESS table is reduced to in-frame sequences with V and J assigned. These tables do not hold every clone; where another copy was compared, an unresolved V gene accounts for under half, and the others remain unexplained. The table held for this sample gives approximately 80,000 clones. The top ten clones comprise 0.95% to 1.3% of the sample. Sequences were obtained from PBMCs. These receptor sequences come from a woman under 40 in good health and CMV-seronegative.

The chain couples TRBV9 to TRBJ2-7, with D possibly TRBD2 on 6 matching bases. The CDR3 extends over 15 amino acids. The ends were cut back, 4 bases at V and 0 bases at J, with 14 bases in the middle. Germline V gene data show CDR1 as SGDLS and CDR2 as YYNGEE. CDR3 nucleotides: TGTGCCAGCAGCCCCAGGGACGGGGGCTCCTACGAGCAGTACTTC. It yields the protein CASSPRDGGSYEQYF.

The genes are TRBV5-1 and TRBJ1-1, with D unclear. Germline-derived CDR1 and CDR2 are SGHRS and YFSETQ. This CDR3 comprises 14 residues. V was clipped by 4 bases and J by 1 base, with 11 bases between them. The CDR3 here is CASSQINRNTEAFF. The CDR3 DNA is TGCGCCAGCAGCCAGATCAACAGGAACACTGAAGCTTTCTTT.

A word on this clone: Its ends do not fully match the called genes, so a read error is possible. The J gene is TRBJ1-1, the V gene TRBV6-6; D is perhaps TRBD1 (6 bases). From germline, CDR1 is MNHNY and CDR2 SVGAGI (reference sequence). The CDR3 contains 14 residues. CDR3 nucleotide sequence: TGTGCCAGCAGTTACTCGAGGGGGAACGCTGAAGCTTTCTTT. Its protein product is CASSYSRGNAEAFF.

The gene calls are TRBV5-6 and TRBJ2-1; weak D call: TRBD1 (7 bases). CDR1 is SGHDT, CDR2 YYEEEE, per germline. CDR3 length: 16 amino acids. The V end was cut by 3 bases, the J end by 1 base, with 14 bases between. CDR3 region: CASSWETGTSYNEQFF. The CDR3 DNA sequence: TGTGCCAGCAGCTGGGAGACAGGGACTTCCTACAATGAGCAGTTCTTC.

V usage is TRBV7-9 and J usage is TRBJ2-3; 15 positions match TRBD2. V shed 3 bases, J shed 4 bases, and the junction held 8 bases outside the gene matches. The CDR3 is 18 residues long. Germline V CDR1 and CDR2: SEHNR, FQNEAQ (reference sequence). The CDR3 bases are TGTGCCAGCAGCTTCGCCTTCGGACTAGCGGGGGGGGCAGATACGCAGTATTTT. This translates into CASSFAFGLAGGADTQYF.

CDR3 amino acids: CSVVQTNTEAFF. CDR3 bases: TGCAGCGTTGTACAGACGAACACTGAAGCTTTCTTT. The chain joins TRBV29-1 to TRBJ1-1; D is unresolved. The germline gives CDR1 SQVTM, CDR2 ANQGSEA. The CDR3 has 12 amino acids. V was clipped by 4 bases and J by 1 base, with 7 bases between them.